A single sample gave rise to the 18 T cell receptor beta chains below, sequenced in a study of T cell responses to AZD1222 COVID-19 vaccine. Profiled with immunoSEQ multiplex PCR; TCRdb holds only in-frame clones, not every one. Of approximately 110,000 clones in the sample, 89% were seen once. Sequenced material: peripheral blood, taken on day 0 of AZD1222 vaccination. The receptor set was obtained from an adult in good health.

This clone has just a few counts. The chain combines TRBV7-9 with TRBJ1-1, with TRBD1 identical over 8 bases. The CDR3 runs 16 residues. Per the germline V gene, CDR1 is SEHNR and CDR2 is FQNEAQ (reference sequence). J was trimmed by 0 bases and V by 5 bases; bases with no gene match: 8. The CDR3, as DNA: TGTGCCAGCAGCCCGGGACAGGCACCCATGAACACTGAAGCTTTCTTT. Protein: CASSPGQAPMNTEAFF.

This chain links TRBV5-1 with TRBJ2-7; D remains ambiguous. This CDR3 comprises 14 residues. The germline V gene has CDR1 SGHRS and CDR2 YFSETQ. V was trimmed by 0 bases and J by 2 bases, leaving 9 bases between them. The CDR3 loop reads CASSLGRATYEQYF. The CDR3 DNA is TGCGCCAGCAGCTTGGGAAGGGCCACCTACGAGCAGTACTTC.

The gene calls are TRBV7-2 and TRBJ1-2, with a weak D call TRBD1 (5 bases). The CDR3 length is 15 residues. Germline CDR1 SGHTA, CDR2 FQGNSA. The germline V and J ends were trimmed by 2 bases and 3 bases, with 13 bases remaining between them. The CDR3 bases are TGTGCCAGCAGCTTATTAAACGGAGGGGACTATGGCTACACCTTC. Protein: CASSLLNGGDYGYTF.

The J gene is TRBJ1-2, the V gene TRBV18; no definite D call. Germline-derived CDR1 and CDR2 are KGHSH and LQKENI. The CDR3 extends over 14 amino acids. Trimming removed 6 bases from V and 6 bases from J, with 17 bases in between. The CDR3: CASSEAGSQNGYTF. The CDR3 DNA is TGTGCCAGCTCGGAAGCCGGTAGCCAAAATGGCTACACCTTC. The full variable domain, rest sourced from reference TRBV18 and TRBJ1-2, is NAGVMQNPRHLVRRRGQEARLRCSPMKGHSHVYWYRQLPEEGLKFMVYLQKENIIDESGMPKERFSAEFPKEGPSILRIQQVVRGDSAAYFCASSEAGSQNGYTFGSGTRLTVV.

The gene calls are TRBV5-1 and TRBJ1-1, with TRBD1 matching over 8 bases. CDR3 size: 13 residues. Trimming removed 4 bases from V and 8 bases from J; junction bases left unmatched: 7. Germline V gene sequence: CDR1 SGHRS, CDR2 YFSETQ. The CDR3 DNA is TGCGCCAGCAGCACCGGGACAGGACACGAAGCTTTCTTT. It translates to CASSTGTGHEAFF.

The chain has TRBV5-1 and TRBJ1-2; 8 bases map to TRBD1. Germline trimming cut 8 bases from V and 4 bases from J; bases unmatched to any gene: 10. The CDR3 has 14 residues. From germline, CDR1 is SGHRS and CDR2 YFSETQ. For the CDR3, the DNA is TGCGCCAGTAATTCGGGACAGGCATTCTATGGCTACACCTTC. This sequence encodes CASNSGQAFYGYTF.

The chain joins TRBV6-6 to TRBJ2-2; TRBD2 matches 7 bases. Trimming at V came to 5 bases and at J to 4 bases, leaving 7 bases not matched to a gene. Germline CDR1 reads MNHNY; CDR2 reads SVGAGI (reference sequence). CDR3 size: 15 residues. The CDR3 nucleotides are TGTGCCAGCAGTCTCCCGGGACTATCCACCGGGGAGCTGTTTTTT. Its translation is CASSLPGLSTGELFF.

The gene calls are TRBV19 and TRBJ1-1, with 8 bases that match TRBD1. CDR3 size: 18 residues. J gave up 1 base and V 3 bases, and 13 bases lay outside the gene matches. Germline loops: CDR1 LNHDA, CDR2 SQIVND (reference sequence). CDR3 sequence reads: CASSIQPGQVRGNTEAFF. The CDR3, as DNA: TGTGCCAGTAGTATCCAACCGGGACAGGTAAGAGGGAACACTGAAGCTTTCTTT.

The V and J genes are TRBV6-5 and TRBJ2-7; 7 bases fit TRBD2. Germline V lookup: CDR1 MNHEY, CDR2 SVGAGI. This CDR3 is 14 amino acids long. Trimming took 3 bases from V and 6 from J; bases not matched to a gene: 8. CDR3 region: CASSYGGGPFEQYF. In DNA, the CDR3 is TGTGCCAGCAGTTATGGGGGAGGGCCTTTCGAGCAGTACTTC.

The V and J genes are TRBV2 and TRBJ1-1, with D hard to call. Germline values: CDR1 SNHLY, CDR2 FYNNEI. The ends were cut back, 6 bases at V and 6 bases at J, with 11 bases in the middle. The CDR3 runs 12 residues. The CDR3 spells CASSASWAEAFF. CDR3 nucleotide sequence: TGTGCCAGCAGCGCGTCGTGGGCTGAAGCTTTCTTT.

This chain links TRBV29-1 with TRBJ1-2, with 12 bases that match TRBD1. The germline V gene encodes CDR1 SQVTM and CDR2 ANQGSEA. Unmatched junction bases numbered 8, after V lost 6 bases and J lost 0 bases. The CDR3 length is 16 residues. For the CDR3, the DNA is TGCAGCGTCGGGGGGACAGGGGGCACCGCTAACTATGGCTACACCTTC. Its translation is CSVGGTGGTANYGYTF.

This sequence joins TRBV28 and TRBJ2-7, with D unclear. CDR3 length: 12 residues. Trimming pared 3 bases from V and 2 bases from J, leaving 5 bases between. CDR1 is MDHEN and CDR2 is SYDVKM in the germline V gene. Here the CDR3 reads CASSFTTYEQYF. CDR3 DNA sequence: TGTGCCAGCAGTTTTACAACCTACGAGCAGTACTTC.

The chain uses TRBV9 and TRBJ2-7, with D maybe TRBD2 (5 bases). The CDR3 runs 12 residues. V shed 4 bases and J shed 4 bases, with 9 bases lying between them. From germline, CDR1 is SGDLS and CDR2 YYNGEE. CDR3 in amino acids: CASSPTGYEQYF. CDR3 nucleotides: TGTGCCAGCAGCCCTACGGGATACGAGCAGTACTTC.

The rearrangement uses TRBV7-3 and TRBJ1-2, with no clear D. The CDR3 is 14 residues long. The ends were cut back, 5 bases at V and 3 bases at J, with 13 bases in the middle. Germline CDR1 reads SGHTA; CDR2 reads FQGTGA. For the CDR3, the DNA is TGTGCCAGCAGCCCCTTGTCGGCAGACTATGGCTACACCTTC. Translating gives CASSPLSADYGYTF.

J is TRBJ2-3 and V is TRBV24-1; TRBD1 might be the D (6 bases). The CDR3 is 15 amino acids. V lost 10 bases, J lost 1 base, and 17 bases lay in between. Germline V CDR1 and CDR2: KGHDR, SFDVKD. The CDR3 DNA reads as TGTGCCACTTTCGGCCGGGACACCCGCACAGATACGCAGTATTTT. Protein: CATFGRDTRTDTQYF.

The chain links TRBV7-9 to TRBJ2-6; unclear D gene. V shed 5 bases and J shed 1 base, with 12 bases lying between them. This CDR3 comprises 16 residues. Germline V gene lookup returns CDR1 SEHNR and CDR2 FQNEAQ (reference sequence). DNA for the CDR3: TGTGCCAGCAGCCTAATACACAATTCTGGGGCCAACGTCCTGACTTTC. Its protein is CASSLIHNSGANVLTF.

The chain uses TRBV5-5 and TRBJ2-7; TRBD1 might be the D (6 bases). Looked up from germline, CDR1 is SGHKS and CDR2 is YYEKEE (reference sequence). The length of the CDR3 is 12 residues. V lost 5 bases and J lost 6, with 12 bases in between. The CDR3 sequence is CASRTTGREQYF. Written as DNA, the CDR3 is TGTGCCAGCAGGACTACAGGGCGCGAGCAGTACTTC.

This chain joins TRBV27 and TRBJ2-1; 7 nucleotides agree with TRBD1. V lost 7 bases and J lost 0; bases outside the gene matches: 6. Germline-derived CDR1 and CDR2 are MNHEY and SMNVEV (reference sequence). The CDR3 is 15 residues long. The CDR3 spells CASTRGWGSYNEQFF. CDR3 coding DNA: TGTGCCAGCACCAGGGGGTGGGGCTCCTACAATGAGCAGTTCTTC.